The T cell receptor (beta chain) described here comes from a study of cytomegalovirus exposure and HLA in healthy donors. This clone has more than one count but fewer than ten. Germline V CDR1 and CDR2: MGHRA, YSYEKL. V gave up 1 base and J gave up 0 bases, with 12 bases separating them. The CDR3 has 16 amino acids. The PCR contained 60 Vbeta and 13 Jbeta primers. Produced via immunoSEQ multiplex PCR; TCRdb's table is partial and in-frame only. The sample includes roughly 80,000 clones, more than 50% of them seen just once. The J gene is TRBJ1-2, the V gene TRBV4-1; no definite D call. Sequencing input: PBMCs. The sequence derives from a male donor in good health and CMV-seropositive. For the CDR3, the DNA is TGCGCCAGCAGCCAAGCAAGGCGGGCAGCTAACTATGGCTACACCTTC. Translated: CASSQARRAANYGYTF.